This T cell receptor beta chain was documented in a study of blood T cell repertoires in COVID-19 (dated by TCRdb to 2018 to 2020). About the investigation overall: The collaborator samples originated in the United States, Italy and Spain and spanned the acute and convalescent phases of COVID-19. The prospective study material was composed of cDNA or gDNA derived from T cells, B-cell-depleted T cells, or PBMCs. Subjects who had been exposed to COVID-19, were actively infected with it, or had recovered from it provided the deeply sampled blood TCRbeta repertoires that made up the dataset. The repertoires were made available in a free public database intended to serve as a resource for research on the immune response to SARS-CoV-2. Samples were obtained from the ongoing ImmuneRACE study (first 160 participants) and from 1,254 subjects provided by 6 global collaborators. A de-identified subject ID, COVID-19 status, age in years and sex were almost always included in the sample metadata. Where available, HLA class I and class II types were obtained from metadata supplied by the sample provider rather than from assay-based typing.

CDR1 and CDR2 (SGHTA, FQGTGA) derive from the germline V gene. Measured from the cysteine to the phenylalanine, the CDR3 is 14 residues long. Just the 42-base CDR3 DNA is kept, in frame starting at base 1. V loses 2 bases of germline sequence and J loses 2 bases, and the interval between the two ends is 9 bases. Comments on this clone: Its recognized antigen is unknown. Base qualities were left out, and no much larger clone turns up one base away.

TCRbeta CDR3 regions were amplified from genomic DNA using the immunoSEQ Assay, a bias-controlled multiplex PCR. The authors' pipeline ran thus. The number of nucleated cells in each sample was estimated from the amplification of reference gene primers within the assay. To quantify the absolute abundance of each unique TCRbeta CDR3 rearrangement, sequence reads were collapsed and filtered. For each sample, productive Simpson clonality was calculated as the square root of Simpson's diversity index over productive rearrangements. As stored in TCRdb, this immuneACCESS dataset retains in-frame rearrangements with V and J assigned. A fraction of the clones does not appear; measured against another copy, unresolved V genes explain less than half of the discrepancy, and the remainder lacks a known reason. V and J calls and clone size follow that table, whereas D and trimming were derived from the DNA. This sample comprises 140,000 or so clones, around 85% of them detected only once. Clones ranked in the top ten supply about 2.9% of the sample.

General findings and caveats noted by the study authors: Clinical and demographic metadata were provided uncurated, with the amount varying by source and participant.

Collaborating institutions collected whole blood in K2EDTA tubes following their own protocols. For TCRbeta analysis, collaborators shipped samples in one of three forms: frozen whole blood, isolated PBMCs, or DNA extracted from either of those sample types. The sample was peripheral blood. The sequence was collected from a man aged 45-60 years with acute or convalescent COVID-19. The chain is assembled from TRBV7-3 and TRBJ2-5; perhaps TRBD2 is the D gene, with 6 bases matching. This receptor carries the CDR3 CASSLAGSQETQYF. The nucleotide sequence reads TGTGCCAGCAGCTTAGCGGGGTCGCAAGAGACCCAGTACTTC.